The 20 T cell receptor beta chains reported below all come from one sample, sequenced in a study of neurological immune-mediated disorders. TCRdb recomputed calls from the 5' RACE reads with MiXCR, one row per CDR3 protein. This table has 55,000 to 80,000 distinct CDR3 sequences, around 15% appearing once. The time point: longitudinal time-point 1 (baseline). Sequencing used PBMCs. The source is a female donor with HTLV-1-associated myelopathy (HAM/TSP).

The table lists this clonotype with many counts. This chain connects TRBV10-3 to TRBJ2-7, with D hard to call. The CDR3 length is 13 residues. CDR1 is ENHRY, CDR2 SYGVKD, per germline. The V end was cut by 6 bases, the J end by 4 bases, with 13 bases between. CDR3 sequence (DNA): TGTGCCATCAGCCAGGATGTCCCTTACGAGCAGTACTTC. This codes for CAISQDVPYEQYF.

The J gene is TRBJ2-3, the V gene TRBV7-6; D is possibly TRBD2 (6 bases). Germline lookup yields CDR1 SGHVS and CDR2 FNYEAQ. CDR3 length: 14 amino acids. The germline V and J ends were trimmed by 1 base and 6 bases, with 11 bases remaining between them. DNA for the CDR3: TGTGCCAGCAGCTTAGTGCGTGGAGGGGATACGCAGTATTTT. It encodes CASSLVRGGDTQYF. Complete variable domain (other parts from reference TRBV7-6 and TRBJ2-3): GAGVSQSPRYKVTKRGQDVALRCDPISGHVSLYWYRQALGQGPEFLTYFNYEAQQDKSGLPNDRFSAERPEGSISTLTIQRTEQRDSAMYRCASSLVRGGDTQYFGPGTRLTVL.

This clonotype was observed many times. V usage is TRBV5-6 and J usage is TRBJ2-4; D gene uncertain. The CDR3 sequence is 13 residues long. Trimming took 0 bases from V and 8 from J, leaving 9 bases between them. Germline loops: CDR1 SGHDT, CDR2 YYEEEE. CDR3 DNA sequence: TGTGCCAGCAGCTTGGAGGCAGGCTACATTCAGTACTTC. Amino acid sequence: CASSLEAGYIQYF. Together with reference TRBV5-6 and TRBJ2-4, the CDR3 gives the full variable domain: DAGVTQSPTHLIKTRGQQVTLRCSPKSGHDTVSWYQQALGQGPQFIFQYYEEEERQRGNFPDRFSGHQFPNYSSELNVNALLLGDSALYLCASSLEAGYIQYFGAGTRLSVL.

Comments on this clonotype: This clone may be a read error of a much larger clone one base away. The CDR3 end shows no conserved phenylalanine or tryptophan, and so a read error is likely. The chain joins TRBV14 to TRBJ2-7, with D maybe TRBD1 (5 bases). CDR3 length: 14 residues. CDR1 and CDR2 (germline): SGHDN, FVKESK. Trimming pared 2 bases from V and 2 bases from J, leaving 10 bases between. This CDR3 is CASSQLRQTYEQYY. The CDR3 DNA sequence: TGTGCCAGCAGCCAACTAAGACAGACCTACGAGCAGTACTAC.

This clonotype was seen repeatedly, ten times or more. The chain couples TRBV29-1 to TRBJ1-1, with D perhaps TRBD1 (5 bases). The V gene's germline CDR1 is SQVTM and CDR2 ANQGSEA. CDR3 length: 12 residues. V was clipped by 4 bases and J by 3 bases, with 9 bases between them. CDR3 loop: CSVVQVYTEAFF. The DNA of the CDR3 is TGCAGCGTTGTACAGGTCTACACTGAAGCTTTCTTT.

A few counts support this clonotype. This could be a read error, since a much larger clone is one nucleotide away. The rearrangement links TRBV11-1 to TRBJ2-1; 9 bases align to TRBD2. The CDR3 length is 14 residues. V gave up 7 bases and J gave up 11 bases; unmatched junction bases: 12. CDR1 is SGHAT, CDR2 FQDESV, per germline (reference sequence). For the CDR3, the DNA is TGTGCCAGCAATGAAGGGCGGGGGGGGCAAAAGCAGTTCTTC. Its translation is CASNEGRGGQKQFF.

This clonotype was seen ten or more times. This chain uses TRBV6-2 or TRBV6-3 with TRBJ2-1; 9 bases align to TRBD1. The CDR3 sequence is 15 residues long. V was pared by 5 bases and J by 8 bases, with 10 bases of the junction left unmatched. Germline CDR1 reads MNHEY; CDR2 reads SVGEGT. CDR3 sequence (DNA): TGTGCCAGCAGTCCCCGGGACAGGGATGTCTATGAGCAGTTCTTC. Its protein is CASSPRDRDVYEQFF.

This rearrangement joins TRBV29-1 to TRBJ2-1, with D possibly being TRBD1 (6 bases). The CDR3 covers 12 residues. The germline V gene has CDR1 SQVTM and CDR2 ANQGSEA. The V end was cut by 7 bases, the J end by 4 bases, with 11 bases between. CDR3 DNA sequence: TGCAGCGCCCTCGGACAGTACAATGAGCAGTTCTTC. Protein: CSALGQYNEQFF.

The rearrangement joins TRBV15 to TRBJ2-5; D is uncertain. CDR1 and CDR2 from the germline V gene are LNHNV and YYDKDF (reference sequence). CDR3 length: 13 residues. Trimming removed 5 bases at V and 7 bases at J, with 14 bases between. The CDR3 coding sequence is TGTGCCACCAGCGGCCCCGAGAAGGGGACCCAGTACTTC. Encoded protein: CATSGPEKGTQYF.

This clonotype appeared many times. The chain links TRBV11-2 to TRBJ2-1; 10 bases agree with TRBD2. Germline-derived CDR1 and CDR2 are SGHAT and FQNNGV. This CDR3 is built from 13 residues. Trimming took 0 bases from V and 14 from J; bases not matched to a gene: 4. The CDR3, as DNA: TGTGCCAGCAGCTTAGAGAGCGGGGGGGGAAAGTTCTTC. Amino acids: CASSLESGGGKFF.

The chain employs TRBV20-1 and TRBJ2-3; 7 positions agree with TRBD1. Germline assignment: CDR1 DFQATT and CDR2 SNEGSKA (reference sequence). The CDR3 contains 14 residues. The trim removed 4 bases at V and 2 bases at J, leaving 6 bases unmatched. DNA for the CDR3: TGCAGTGCTATGGGACAGACCTTCACAGATACGCAGTATTTT. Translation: CSAMGQTFTDTQYF.

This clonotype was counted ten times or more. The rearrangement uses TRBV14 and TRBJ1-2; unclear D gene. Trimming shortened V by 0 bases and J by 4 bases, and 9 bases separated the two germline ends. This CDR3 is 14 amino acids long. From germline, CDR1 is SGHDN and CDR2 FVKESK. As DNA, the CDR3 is TGTGCCAGCAGCCAAGATGGACGGTTCTATGGCTACACCTTC. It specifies CASSQDGRFYGYTF. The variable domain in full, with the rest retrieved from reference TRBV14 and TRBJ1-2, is EAGVTQFPSHSVIEKGQTVTLRCDPISGHDNLYWYRRVMGKEIKFLLHFVKESKQDESGMPNNRFLAERTGGTYSTLKVQPAELEDSGVYFCASSQDGRFYGYTFGSGTRLTVV.

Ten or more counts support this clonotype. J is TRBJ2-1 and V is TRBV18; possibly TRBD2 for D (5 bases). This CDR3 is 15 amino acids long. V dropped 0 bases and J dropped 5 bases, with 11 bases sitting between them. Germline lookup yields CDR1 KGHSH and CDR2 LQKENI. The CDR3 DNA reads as TGTGCCAGCTCACCACCGGGAGTTGGGGACAATGAGCAGTTCTTC. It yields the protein CASSPPGVGDNEQFF.

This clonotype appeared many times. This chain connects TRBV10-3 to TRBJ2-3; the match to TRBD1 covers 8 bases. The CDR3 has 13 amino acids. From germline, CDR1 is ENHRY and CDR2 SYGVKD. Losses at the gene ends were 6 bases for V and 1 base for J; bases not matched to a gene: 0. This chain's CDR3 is CAIRGQGTDTQYF. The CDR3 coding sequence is TGTGCCATCAGGGGACAGGGCACAGATACGCAGTATTTT.

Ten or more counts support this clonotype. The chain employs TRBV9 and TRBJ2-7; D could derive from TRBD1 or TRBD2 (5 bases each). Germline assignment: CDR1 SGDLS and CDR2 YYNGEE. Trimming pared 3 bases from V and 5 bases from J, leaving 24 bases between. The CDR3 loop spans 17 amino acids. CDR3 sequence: CASSDPSSDFGGHEQYF. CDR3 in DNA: TGTGCCAGCAGCGACCCCTCCAGTGATTTTGGGGGACACGAGCAGTACTTC.

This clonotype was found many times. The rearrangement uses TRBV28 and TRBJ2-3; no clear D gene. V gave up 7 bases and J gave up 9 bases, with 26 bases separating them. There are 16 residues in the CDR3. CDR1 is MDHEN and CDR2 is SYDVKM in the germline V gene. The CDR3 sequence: CASTNRGKAHHPTQYF. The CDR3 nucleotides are TGTGCCAGCACAAACCGCGGAAAAGCTCACCATCCCACGCAGTATTTT.

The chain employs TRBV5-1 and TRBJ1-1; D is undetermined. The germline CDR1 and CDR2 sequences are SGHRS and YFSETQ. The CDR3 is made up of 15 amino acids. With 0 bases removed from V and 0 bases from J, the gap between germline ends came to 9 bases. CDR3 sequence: CASSLAVSMNTEAFF. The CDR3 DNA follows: TGCGCCAGCAGCTTGGCGGTCAGCATGAACACTGAAGCTTTCTTT. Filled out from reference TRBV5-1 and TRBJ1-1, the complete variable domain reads KAGVTQTPRYLIKTRGQQVTLSCSPISGHRSVSWYQQTPGQGLQFLFEYFSETQRNKGNFPGRFSGRQFSNSRSEMNVSTLELGDSALYLCASSLAVSMNTEAFFGQGTRLTVV.

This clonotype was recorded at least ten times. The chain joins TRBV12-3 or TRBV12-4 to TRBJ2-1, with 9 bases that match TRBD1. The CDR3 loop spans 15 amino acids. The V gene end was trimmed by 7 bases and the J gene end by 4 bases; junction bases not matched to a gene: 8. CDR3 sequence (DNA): TGTGCCAGCAATGTCGGACAGGGGTCTTACAATGAGCAGTTCTTC. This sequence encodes CASNVGQGSYNEQFF.

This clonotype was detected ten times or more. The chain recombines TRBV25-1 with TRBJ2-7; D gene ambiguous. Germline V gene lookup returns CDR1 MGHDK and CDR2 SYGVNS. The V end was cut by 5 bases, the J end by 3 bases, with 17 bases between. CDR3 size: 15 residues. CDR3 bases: TGTGCCAGCAGTCCCCGTTCATACAAGGGCTACGAGCAGTACTTC. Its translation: CASSPRSYKGYEQYF.

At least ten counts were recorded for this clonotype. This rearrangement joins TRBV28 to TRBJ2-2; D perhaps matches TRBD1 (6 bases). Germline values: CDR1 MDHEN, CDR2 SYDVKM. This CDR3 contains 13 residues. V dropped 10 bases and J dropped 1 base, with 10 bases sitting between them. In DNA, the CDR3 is TGTGCCAACCAACAGGGGAACACCGGGGAGCTGTTTTTT. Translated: CANQQGNTGELFF. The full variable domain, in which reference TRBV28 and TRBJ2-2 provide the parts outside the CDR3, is DVKVTQSSRYLVKRTGEKVFLECVQDMDHENMFWYRQDPGLGLRLIYFSYDVKMKEKGDIPEGYSVSREKKERFSLILESASTNQTSMYLCANQQGNTGELFFGEGSRLTVL.